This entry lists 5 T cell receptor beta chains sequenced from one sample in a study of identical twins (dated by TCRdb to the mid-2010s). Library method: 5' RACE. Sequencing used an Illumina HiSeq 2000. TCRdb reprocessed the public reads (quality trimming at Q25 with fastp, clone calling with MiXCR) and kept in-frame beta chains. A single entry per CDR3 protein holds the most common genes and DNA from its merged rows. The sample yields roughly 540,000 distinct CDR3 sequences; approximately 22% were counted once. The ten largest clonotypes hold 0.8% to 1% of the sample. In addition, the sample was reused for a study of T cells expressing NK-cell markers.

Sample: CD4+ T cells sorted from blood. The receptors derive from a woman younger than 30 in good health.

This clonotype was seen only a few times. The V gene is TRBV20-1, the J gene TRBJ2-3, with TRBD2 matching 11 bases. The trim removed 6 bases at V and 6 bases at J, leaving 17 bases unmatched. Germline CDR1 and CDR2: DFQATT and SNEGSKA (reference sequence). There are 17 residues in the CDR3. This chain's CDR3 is CSAHRGALAGEADTQYF. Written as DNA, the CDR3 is TGCAGTGCCCATAGGGGGGCACTAGCGGGAGAGGCGGATACGCAGTATTTT.

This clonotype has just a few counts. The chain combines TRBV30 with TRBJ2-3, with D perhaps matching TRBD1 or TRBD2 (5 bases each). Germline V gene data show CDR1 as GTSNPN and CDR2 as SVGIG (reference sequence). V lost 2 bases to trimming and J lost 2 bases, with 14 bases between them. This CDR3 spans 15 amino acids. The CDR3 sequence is CAWSLREKFTDTQYF. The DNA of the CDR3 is TGTGCCTGGAGTCTCAGGGAGAAATTCACAGATACGCAGTATTTT.

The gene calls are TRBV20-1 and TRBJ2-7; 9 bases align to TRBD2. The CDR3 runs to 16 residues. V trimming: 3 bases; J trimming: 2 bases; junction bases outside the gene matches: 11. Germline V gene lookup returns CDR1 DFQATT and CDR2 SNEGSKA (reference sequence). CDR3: CSASPLGREGPYEQYF. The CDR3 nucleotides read TGCAGTGCTAGCCCCCTAGGGCGGGAGGGCCCCTACGAGCAGTACTTC.

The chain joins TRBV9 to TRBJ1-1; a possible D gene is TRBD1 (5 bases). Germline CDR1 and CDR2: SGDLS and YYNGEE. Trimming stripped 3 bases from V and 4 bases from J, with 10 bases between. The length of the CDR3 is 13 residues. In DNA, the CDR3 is TGTGCCAGCAGCGCCAGGGTTTCCACTGAAGCTTTCTTT. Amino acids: CASSARVSTEAFF.

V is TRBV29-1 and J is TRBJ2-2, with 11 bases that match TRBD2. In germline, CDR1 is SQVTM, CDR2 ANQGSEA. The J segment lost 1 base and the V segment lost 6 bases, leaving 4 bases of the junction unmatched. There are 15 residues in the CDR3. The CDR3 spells CSVSLAGGNTGELFF. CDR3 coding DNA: TGCAGCGTGTCCCTAGCGGGAGGGAACACCGGGGAGCTGTTTTTT.